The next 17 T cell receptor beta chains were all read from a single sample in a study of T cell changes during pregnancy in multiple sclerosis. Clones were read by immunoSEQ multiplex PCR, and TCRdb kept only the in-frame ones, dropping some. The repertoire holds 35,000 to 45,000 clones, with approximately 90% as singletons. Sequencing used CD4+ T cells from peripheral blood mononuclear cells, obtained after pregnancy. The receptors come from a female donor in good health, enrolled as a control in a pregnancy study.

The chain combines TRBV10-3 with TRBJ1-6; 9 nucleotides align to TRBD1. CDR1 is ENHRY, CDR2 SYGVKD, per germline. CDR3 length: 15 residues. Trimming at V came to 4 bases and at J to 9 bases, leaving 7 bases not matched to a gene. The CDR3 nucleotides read TGTGCCATCAGTGCGCTCGGACAGGGGAGTTCACCCCTCCACTTT. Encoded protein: CAISALGQGSSPLHF.

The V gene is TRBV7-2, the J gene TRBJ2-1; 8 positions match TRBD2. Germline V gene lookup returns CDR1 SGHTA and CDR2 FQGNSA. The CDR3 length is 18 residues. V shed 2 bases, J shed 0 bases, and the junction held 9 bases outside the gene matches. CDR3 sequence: CASSLLPQRGSSYNEQFF. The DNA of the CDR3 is TGTGCCAGCAGCTTACTGCCCCAGCGGGGGAGCTCCTACAATGAGCAGTTCTTC.

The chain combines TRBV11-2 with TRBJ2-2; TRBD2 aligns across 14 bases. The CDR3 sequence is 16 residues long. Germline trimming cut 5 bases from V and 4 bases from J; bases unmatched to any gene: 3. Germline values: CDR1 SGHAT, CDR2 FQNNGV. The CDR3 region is CASSAGLAGVTGELFF. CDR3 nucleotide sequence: TGTGCCAGCAGCGCGGGACTAGCGGGAGTCACCGGGGAGCTGTTTTTT.

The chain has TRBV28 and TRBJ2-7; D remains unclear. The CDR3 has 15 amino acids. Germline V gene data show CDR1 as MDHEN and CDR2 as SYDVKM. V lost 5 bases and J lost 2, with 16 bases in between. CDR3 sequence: CASSAPGRRAYEQYF. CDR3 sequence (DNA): TGTGCCAGCAGTGCCCCCGGTAGGAGAGCCTACGAGCAGTACTTC.

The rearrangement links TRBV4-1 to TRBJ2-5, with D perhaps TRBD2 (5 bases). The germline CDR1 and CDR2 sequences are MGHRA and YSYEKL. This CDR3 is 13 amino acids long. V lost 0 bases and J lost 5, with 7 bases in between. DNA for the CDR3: TGCGCCAGCAGCCAAGAGACGGGGGAGACCCAGTACTTC. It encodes CASSQETGETQYF.

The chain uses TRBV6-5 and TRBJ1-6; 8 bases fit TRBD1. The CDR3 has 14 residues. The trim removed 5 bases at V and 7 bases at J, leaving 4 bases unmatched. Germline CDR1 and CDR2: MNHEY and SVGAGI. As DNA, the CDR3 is TGTGCCAGCAGTCGGGACAGGAGAAATTCACCCCTCCACTTT. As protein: CASSRDRRNSPLHF.

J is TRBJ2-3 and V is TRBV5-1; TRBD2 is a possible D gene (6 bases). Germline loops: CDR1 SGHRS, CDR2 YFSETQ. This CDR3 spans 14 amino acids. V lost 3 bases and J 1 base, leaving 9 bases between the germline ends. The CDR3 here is CASSSTSRTDTQYF. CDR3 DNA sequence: TGCGCCAGCAGCTCCACTAGCCGCACAGATACGCAGTATTTT.

DNA for the CDR3: TGTGCCAGCAGTCGGGGACAGGTAGGGAAGGGCAATCAGCCCCAGCATTTT. Its translation is CASSRGQVGKGNQPQHF. The J gene is TRBJ1-5, the V gene TRBV7-9, with 8 bases aligning to TRBD1. Germline V CDR1 and CDR2: SEHNR, FQNEAQ (reference sequence). The J segment lost 2 bases and the V segment lost 6 bases, leaving 12 bases of the junction unmatched. The CDR3 runs 17 residues. The full variable domain, its missing parts supplied by reference TRBV7-9 and TRBJ1-5, is DTGVSQNPRHKITKRGQNVTFRCDPISEHNRLYWYRQTLGQGPEFLTYFQNEAQLEKSRLLSDRFSAERPKGSFSTLEIQRTEQGDSAMYLCASSRGQVGKGNQPQHFGDGTRLSIL.

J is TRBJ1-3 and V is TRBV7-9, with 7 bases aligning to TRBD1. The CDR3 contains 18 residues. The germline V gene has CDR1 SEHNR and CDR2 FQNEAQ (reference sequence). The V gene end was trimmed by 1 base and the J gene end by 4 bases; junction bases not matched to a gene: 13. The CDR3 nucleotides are TGTGCCAGCAGCTTAGATCTCCCATTGACAGGGACGGGAAACACCATATATTTT. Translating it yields CASSLDLPLTGTGNTIYF.

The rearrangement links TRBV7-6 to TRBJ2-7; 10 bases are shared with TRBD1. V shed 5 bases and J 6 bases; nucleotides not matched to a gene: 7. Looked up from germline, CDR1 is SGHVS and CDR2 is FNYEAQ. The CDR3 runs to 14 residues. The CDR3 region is CASSPRDRGSEQYF. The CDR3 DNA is TGTGCCAGCAGCCCTCGGGACAGGGGCTCCGAGCAGTACTTC.

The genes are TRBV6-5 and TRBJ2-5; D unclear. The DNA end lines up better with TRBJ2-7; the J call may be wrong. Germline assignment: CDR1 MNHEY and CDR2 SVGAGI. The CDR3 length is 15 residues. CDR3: CASSYSGLYSYEQYF. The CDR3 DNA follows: TGTGCCAGCAGTTACTCGGGCCTATACTCCTACGAGCAGTACTTC.

CDR3 nucleotides: TGTGCCAGCAGCACATCACCCAGGGGATCCAGCTCCTACGAGCAGTACTTC. The encoded protein is CASSTSPRGSSSYEQYF. The chain couples TRBV11-2 to TRBJ2-7; tentative D call: TRBD1 (6 bases). CDR1 and CDR2 from the germline V gene are SGHAT and FQNNGV. The CDR3 is 17 residues long. With 5 bases removed from V and 0 bases from J, the gap between germline ends came to 20 bases.

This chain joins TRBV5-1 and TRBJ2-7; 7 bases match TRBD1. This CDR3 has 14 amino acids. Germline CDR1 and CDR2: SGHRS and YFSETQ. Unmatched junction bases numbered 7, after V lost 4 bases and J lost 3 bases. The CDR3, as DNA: TGCGCCAGCAGCAATCCGGGACAGATCTACGAGCAGTACTTC. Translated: CASSNPGQIYEQYF. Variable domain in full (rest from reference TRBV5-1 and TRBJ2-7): KAGVTQTPRYLIKTRGQQVTLSCSPISGHRSVSWYQQTPGQGLQFLFEYFSETQRNKGNFPGRFSGRQFSNSRSEMNVSTLELGDSALYLCASSNPGQIYEQYFGPGTRLTVT.

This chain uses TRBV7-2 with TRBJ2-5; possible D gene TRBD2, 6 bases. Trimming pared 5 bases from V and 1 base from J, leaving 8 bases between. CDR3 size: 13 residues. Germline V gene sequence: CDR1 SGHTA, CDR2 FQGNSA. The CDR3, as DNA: TGTGCCAGCAGCGGGGACTTCCAAGAGACCCAGTACTTC. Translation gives CASSGDFQETQYF.

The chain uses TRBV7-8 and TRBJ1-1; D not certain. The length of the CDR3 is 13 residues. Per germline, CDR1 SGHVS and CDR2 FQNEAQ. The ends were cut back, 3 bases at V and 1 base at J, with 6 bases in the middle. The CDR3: CASSLKQNTEAFF. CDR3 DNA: TGTGCCAGCAGCTTGAAGCAGAACACTGAAGCTTTCTTT.

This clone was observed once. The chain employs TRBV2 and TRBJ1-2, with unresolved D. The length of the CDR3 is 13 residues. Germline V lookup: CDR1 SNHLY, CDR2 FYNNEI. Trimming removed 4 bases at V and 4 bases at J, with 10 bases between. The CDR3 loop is CASSVAEAYGYTF. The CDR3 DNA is TGTGCCAGCAGTGTCGCGGAGGCCTATGGCTACACCTTC.

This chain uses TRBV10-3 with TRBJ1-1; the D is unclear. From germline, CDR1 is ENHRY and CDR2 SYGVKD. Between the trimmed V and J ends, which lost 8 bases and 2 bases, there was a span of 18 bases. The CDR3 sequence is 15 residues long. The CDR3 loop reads CAIWRNSHPNTEAFF. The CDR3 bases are TGTGCCATCTGGAGAAACTCTCACCCAAACACTGAAGCTTTCTTT.